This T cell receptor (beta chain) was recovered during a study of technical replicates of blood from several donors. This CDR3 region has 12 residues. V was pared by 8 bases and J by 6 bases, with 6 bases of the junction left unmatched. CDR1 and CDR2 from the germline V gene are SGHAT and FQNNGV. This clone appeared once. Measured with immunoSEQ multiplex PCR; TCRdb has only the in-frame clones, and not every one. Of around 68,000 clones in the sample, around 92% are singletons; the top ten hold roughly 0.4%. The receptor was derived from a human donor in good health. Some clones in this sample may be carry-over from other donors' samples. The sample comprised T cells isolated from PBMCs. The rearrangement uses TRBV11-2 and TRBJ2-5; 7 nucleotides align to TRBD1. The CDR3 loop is CASENRGKTQYF. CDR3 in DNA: TGTGCCAGCGAGAACAGGGGAAAGACCCAGTACTTC.